The entry that follows covers one TCR beta chain sequence. The antigen is undetermined. The PCR made use of 60 Vbeta and 13 Jbeta primers. Sequencing used immunoSEQ multiplex PCR; TCRdb keeps in-frame clones, though not all of them. This sample has roughly 170,000 clones, with about 80% found just once. The data derive from a study of cytomegalovirus exposure and HLA in healthy donors. Study-level findings and limits: CMV serostatus was the sole immune exposure data available.

Germline V gives CDR1 MGHDK, CDR2 SYGVNS. The CDR3 has 14 amino acids. Germline trimming cut 4 bases from V and 5 bases from J; bases unmatched to any gene: 6. This clonotype originated in a woman under 40 in good health and CMV-seronegative. The rearrangement links TRBV25-1 to TRBJ2-5; 8 positions match TRBD1. Sequencing used PBMCs. The CDR3 sequence: CASSAFRGHETQYF. As DNA, the CDR3 is TGTGCCAGCAGTGCCTTCAGGGGGCACGAGACCCAGTACTTC. Using reference TRBV25-1 and TRBJ2-5 for the parts outside the CDR3, the full variable domain is EADIYQTPRYLVIGTGKKITLECSQTMGHDKMYWYQQDPGMELHLIHYSYGVNSTEKGDLSSESTVSRIRTEHFPLTLESARPSHTSQYLCASSAFRGHETQYFGPGTRLLVL.